These 6 T cell receptor beta chains originate from one sample sequenced in a study of T cell clones after liver transplantation. Data came from immunoSEQ multiplex PCR; TCRdb stores just in-frame clones and leaves some out. The sample contains about 99,000 clones, roughly four fifths of which appear only once. The sequencing used CD4+ T cells from blood, collected before liver transplant. These receptors all come from a human donor who received a liver transplant.

The chain is built from TRBV28 and TRBJ1-2; D is ambiguous. Per germline, CDR1 MDHEN and CDR2 SYDVKM. The CDR3 runs to 11 residues. The V and J ends lost 4 bases and 3 bases respectively, with 3 bases between them. For the CDR3, the DNA is TGTGCCAGCAGTTCCGACTATGGCTACACCTTC. It specifies CASSSDYGYTF.

V is TRBV5-5 and J is TRBJ1-2; tentatively, D is TRBD1 (5 bases). The CDR3 sequence is 15 residues long. The ends were cut back, 2 bases at V and 4 bases at J, with 15 bases in the middle. Per the germline V gene, CDR1 is SGHKS and CDR2 is YYEKEE (reference sequence). CDR3 sequence: CASSFGGRGFYGYTF. The DNA for the CDR3 is TGTGCCAGCAGCTTTGGAGGGAGGGGATTCTATGGCTACACCTTC.

J is TRBJ2-1 and V is TRBV14; possibly TRBD1 or TRBD2 for D (5 bases each). The germline V gene encodes CDR1 SGHDN and CDR2 FVKESK. V was cut by 4 bases and J by 5 bases, with 15 bases left in between. The CDR3 sequence is 15 residues long. CDR3 bases: TGTGCCAGCAGCCGACTCCGGGACGGCCACAATGAGCAGTTCTTC. Translation gives CASSRLRDGHNEQFF.

This chain joins TRBV19 and TRBJ2-7; D gene ambiguous. V shed 0 bases and J shed 11 bases, with 17 bases lying between them. Germline CDR1 and CDR2: LNHDA and SQIVND (reference sequence). This CDR3 has 14 amino acids. CDR3 DNA: TGTGCCAGTAGTATAGACCAAGGGCAGGCGCTTAAGTACTTC. It is translated as CASSIDQGQALKYF.

The CDR3 DNA reads as TGTGCCAGCAGCGTAGCTCCCAACTCCGGGGAGCTGTTTTTT. Translated: CASSVAPNSGELFF. The chain has TRBV9 and TRBJ2-2; no reliable D call. Trimming stripped 0 bases from V and 6 bases from J, with 9 bases between. The CDR3 contains 14 residues. The V gene's germline CDR1 is SGDLS and CDR2 YYNGEE.

This chain uses TRBV15 with TRBJ1-5, with a tentative D call TRBD1 (6 bases). Per the germline V gene, CDR1 is LNHNV and CDR2 is YYDKDF (reference sequence). The V end was cut by 3 bases, the J end by 8 bases, with 17 bases between. This CDR3 has 15 residues. CDR3 residues: CATSSPRGGRKPQHF. Here the CDR3 DNA reads TGTGCCACCAGCAGCCCTAGGGGGGGCCGAAAGCCCCAGCATTTT.